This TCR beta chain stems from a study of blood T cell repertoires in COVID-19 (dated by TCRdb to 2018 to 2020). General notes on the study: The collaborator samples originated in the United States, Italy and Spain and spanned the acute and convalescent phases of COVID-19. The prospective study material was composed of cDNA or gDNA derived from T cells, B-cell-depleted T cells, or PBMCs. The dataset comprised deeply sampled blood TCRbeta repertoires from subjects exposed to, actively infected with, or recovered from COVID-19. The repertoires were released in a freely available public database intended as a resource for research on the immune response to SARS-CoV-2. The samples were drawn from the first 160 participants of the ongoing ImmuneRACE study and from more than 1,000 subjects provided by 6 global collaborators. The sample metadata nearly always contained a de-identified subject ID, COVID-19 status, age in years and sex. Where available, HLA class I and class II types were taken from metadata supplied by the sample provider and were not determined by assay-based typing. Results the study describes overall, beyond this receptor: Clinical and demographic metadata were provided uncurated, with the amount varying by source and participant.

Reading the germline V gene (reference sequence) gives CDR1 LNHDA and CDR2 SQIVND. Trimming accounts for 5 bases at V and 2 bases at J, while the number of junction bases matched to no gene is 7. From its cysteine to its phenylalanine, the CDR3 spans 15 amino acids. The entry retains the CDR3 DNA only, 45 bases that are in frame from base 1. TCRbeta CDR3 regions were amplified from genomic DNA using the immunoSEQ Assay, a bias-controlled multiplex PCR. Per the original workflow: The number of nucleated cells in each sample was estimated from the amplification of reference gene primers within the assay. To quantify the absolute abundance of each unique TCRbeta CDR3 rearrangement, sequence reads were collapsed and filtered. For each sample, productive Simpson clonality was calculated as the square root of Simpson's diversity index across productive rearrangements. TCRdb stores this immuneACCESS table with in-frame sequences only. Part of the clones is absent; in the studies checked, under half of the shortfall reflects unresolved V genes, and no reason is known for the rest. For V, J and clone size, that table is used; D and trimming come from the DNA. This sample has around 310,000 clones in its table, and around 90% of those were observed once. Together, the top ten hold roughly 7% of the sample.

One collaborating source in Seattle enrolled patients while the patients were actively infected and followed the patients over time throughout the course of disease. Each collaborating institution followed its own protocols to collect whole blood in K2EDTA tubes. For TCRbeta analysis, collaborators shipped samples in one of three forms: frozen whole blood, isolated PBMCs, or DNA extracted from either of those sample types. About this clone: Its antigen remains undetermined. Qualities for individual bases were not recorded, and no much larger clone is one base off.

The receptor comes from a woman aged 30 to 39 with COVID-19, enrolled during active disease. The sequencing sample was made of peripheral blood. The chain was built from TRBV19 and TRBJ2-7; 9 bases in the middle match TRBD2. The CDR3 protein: CASSASGRPTYEQYF. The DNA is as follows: TGTGCCAGTAGTGCAAGCGGGAGGCCGACCTACGAGCAGTACTTC.